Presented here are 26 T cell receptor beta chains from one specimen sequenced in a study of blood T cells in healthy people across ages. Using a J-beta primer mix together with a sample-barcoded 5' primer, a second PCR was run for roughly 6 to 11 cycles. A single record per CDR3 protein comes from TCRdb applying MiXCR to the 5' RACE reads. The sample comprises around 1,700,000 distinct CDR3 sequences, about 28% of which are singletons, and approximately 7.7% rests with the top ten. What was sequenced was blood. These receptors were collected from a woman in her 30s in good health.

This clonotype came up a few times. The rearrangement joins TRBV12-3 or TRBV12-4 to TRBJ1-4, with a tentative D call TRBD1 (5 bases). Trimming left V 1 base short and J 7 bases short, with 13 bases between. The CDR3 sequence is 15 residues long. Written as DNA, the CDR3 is TGTGCCAGCAGTTTAGGAGGGGCGGCTAGTGAAAAACTGTTTTTT. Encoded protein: CASSLGGAASEKLFF.

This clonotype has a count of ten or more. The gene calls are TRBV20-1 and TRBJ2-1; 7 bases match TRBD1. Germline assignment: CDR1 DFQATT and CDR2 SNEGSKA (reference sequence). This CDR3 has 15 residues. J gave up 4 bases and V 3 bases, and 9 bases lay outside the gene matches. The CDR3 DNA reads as TGCAGTGCTAGGGTTCCTAGACAGGGTTACAATGAGCAGTTCTTC. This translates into CSARVPRQGYNEQFF.

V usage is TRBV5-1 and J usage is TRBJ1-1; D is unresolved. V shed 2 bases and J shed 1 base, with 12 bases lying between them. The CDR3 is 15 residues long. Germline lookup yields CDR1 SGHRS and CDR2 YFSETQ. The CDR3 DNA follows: TGCGCCAGCAGCTTCTTAACGACGGGGAACACTGAAGCTTTCTTT. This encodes CASSFLTTGNTEAFF.

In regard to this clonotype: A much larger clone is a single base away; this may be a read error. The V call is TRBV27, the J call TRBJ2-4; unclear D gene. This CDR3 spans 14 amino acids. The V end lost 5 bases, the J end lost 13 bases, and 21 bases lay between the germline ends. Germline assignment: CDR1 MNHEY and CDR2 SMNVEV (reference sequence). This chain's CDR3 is CASSQSSSYNEQYF. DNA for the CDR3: TGTGCCAGCAGTCAGTCGAGCTCCTACAATGAGCAGTACTTC.

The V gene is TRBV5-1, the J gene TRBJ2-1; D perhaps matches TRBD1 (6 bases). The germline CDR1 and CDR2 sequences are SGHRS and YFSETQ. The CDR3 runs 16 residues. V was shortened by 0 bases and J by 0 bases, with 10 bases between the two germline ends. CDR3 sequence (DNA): TGCGCCAGCAGCTTGGTTGGGGGCAACTCCTACAATGAGCAGTTCTTC. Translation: CASSLVGGNSYNEQFF.

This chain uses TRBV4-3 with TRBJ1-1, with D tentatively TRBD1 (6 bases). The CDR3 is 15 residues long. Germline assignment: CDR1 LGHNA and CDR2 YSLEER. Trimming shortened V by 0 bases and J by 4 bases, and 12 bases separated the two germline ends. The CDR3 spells CASSQDGRGTTEAFF. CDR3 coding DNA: TGCGCCAGCAGCCAAGATGGGAGGGGGACCACTGAAGCTTTCTTT.

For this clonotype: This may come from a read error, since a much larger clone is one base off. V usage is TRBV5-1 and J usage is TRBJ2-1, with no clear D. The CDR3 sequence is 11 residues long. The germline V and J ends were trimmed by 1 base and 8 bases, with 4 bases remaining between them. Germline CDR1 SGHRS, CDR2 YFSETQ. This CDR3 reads CASSLRHEQFF. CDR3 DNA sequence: TGCGCCAGCAGCTTGCGGCATGAGCAGTTCTTC.

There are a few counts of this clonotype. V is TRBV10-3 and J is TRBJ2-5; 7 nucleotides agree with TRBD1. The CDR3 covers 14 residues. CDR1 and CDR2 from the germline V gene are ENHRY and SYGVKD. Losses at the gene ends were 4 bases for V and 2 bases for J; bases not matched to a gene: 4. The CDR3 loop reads CAISVGTDQETQYF. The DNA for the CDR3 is TGTGCCATCAGTGTCGGGACAGATCAAGAGACCCAGTACTTC.

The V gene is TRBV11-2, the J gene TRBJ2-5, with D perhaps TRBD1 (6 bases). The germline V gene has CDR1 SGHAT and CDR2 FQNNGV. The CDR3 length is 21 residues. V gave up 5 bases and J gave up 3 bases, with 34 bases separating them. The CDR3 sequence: CASSRNPRAGPGQRLKETQYF. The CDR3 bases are TGTGCCAGCAGCCGAAACCCCAGGGCAGGCCCGGGACAACGTTTGAAAGAGACCCAGTACTTC.

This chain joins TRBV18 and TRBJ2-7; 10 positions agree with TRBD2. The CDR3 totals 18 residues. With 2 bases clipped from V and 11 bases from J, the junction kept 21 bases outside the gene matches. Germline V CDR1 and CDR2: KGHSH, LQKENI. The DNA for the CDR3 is TGTGCCAGCTCACCAAGGAGCGGGGGGGCGTTGGAGCGTGTGCAGGAGTACTTC. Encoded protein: CASSPRSGGALERVQEYF.

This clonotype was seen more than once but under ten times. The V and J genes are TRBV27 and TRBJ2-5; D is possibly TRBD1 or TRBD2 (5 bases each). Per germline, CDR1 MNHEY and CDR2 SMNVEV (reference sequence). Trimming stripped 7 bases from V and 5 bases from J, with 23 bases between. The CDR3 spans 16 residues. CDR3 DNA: TGTGCCAGCACCTCAGGTTGGGGGAAAGGATTGGAGACCCAGTACTTC. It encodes CASTSGWGKGLETQYF.

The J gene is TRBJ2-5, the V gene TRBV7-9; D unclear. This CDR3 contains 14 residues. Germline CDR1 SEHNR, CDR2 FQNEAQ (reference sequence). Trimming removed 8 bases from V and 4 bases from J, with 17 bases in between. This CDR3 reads CASGAPSHRETQYF. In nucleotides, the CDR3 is TGTGCCAGCGGAGCACCATCCCACCGAGAGACCCAGTACTTC.

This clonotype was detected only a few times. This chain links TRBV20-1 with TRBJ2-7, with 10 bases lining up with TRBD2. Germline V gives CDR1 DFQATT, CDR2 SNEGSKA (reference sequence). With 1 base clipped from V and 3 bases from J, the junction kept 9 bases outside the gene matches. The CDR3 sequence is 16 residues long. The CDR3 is CSARATRASGGYEQYF. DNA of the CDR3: TGCAGTGCTAGAGCGACGCGGGCTAGCGGGGGCTACGAGCAGTACTTC.

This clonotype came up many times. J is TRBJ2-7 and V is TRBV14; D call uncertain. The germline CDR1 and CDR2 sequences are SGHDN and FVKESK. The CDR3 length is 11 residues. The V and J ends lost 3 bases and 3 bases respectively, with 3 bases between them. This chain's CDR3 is CASSHLYEQYF. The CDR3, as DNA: TGTGCCAGCAGCCACCTCTACGAGCAGTACTTC.

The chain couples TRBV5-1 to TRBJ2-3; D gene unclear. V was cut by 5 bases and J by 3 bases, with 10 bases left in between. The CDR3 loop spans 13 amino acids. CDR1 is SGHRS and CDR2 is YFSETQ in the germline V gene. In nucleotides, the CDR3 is TGCGCCAGCAGGCTGGGGTTGACAGATACGCAGTATTTT. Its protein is CASRLGLTDTQYF.

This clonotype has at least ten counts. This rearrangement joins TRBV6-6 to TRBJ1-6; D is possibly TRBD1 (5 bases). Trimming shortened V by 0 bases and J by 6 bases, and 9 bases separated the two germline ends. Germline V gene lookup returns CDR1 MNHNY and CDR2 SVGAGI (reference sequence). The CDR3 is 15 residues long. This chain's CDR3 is CASSYSATVNSPLHF. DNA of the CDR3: TGTGCCAGCAGTTACTCGGCGACAGTTAATTCACCCCTCCACTTT.

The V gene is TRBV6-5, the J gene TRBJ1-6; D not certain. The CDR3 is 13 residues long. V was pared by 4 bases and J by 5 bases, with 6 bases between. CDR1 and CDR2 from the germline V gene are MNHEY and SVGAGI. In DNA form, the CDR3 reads TGTGCCAGCAGTTCCACAGATAATTCACCCCTCCACTTT. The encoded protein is CASSSTDNSPLHF.

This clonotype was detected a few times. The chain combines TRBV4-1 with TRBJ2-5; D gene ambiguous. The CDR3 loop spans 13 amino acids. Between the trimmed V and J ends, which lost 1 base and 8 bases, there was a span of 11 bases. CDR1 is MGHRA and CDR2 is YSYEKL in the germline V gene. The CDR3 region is CASSQAPTETQYF. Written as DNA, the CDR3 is TGCGCCAGCAGCCAAGCTCCAACAGAAACCCAGTACTTC.

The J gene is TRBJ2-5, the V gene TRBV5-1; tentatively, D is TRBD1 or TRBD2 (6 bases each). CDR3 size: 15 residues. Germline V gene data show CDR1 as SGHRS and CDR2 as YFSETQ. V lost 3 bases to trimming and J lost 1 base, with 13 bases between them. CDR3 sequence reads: CASSWQEGGQETQYF. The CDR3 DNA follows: TGCGCCAGCAGCTGGCAGGAGGGGGGCCAAGAGACCCAGTACTTC.

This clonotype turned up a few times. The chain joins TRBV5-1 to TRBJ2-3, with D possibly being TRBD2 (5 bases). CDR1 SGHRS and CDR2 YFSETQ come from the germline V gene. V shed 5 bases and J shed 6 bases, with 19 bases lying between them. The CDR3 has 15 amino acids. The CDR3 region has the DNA TGCGCCAGCAGTTTTTTCGGGGAGCGATCCGATACGCAGTATTTT. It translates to CASSFFGERSDTQYF.

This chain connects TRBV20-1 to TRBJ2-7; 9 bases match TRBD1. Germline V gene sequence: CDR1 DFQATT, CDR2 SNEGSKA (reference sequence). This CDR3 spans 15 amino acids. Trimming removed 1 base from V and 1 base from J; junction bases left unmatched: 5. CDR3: CSARVTGGASYEQYF. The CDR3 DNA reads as TGCAGTGCTAGAGTAACAGGGGGCGCGTCCTACGAGCAGTACTTC.

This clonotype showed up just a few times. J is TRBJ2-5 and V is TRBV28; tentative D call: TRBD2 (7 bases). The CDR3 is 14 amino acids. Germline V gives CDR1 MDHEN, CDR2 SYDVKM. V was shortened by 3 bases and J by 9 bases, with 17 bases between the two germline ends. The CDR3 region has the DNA TGTGCCAGCAGTTTTGGTTGGGGGGGCCGGGCCCAGTACTTC. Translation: CASSFGWGGRAQYF.

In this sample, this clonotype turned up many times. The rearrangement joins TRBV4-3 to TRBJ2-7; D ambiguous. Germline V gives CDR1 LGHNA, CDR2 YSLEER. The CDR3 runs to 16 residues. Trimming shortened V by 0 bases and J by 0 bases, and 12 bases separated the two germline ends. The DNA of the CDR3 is TGCGCCAGCAGCCAAGATCTTACAGCCACCTCCTACGAGCAGTACTTC. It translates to CASSQDLTATSYEQYF.

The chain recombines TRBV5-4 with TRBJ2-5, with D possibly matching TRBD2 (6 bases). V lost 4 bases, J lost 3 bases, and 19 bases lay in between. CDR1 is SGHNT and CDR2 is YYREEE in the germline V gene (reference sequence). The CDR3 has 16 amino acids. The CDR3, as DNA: TGTGCCAGCAGCACCGGTGGCGGGGCCATGAAAGAGACCCAGTACTTC. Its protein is CASSTGGGAMKETQYF.

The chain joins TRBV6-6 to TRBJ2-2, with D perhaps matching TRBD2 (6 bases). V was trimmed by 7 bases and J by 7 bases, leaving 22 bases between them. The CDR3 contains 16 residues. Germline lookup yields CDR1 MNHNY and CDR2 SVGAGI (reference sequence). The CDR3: CASTPYSGLQNGELFF. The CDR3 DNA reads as TGTGCCAGCACGCCTTACTCGGGACTCCAGAACGGGGAGCTGTTTTTT.

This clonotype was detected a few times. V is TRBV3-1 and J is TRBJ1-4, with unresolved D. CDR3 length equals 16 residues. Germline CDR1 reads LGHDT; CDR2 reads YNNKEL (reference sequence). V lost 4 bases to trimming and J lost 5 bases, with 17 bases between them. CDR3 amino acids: CASSLSGRTSNEKLFF. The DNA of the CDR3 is TGTGCCAGCAGCCTTTCCGGACGCACCTCCAATGAAAAACTGTTTTTT.